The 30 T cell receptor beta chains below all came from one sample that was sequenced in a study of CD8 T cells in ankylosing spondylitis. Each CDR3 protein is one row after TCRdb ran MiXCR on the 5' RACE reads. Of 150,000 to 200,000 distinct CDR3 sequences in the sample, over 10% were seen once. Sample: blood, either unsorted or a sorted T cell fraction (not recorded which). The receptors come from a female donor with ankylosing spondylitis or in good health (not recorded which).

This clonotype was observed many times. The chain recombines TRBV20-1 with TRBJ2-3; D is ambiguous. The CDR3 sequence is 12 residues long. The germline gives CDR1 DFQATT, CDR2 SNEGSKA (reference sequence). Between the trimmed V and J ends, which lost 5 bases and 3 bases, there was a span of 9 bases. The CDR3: CSAWRTTDTQYF. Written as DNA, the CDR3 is TGCAGTGCTTGGCGAACTACAGATACGCAGTATTTT.

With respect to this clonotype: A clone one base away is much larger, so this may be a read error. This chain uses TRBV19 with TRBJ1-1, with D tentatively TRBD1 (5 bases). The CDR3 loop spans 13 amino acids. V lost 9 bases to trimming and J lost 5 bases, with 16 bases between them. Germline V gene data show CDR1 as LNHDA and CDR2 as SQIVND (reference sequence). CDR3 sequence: CARSLRGDTEAFF. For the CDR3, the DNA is TGTGCCAGAAGTTTGAGGGGAGATACTGAAGCTTTCTTT.

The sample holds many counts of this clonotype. The DNA for the CDR3 is TGTGCCAGCAGTTTCCCAGACCACACAGATACGCAGTATTTT. Protein sequence: CASSFPDHTDTQYF. V gene TRBV12-3 or TRBV12-4 combines with J gene TRBJ2-3; D gene ambiguous. The CDR3 is 14 amino acids. V lost 3 bases and J 2 bases, leaving 9 bases between the germline ends.

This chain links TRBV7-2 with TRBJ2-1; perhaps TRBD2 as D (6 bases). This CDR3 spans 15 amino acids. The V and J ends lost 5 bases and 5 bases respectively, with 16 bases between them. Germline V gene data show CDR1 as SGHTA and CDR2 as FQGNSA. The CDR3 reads CASSPSWGGNNEQFF. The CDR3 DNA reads TGTGCCAGCAGCCCAAGCTGGGGCGGGAACAATGAGCAGTTCTTC.

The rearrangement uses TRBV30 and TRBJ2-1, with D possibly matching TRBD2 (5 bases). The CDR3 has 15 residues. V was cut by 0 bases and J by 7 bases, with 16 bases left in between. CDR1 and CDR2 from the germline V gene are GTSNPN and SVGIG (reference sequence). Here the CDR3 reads CAWSVWRAAGNEQFF. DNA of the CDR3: TGTGCCTGGAGTGTATGGCGGGCCGCCGGGAATGAGCAGTTCTTC. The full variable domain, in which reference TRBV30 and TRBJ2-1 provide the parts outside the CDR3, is SQTIHQWPATLVQPVGSPLSLECTVEGTSNPNLYWYRQAAGRGLQLLFYSVGIGQISSEVPQNLSASRPQDRQFILSSKKLLLSDSGFYLCAWSVWRAAGNEQFFGPGTRLTVL.

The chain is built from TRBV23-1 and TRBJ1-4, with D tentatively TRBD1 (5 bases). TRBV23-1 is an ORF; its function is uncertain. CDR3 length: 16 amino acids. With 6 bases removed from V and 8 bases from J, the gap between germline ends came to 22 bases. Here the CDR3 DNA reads TGCGCCAGCAGCCCAACCCGCAGAGGGACGAACGAAAAACTGTTTTTT. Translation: CASSPTRRGTNEKLFF.

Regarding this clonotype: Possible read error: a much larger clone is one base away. The CDR3 sequence is CASSLGAGPIDTQYF. CDR3 bases: TGTGCCAGCAGCTTGGGGGCAGGGCCCATAGATACGCAGTATTTT. The chain couples TRBV5-5 to TRBJ2-3, with D tentatively TRBD1 (5 bases). The CDR3 extends over 15 amino acids. Trimming shortened V by 0 bases and J by 5 bases, and 13 bases separated the two germline ends. CDR1 is SGHKS and CDR2 is YYEKEE in the germline V gene (reference sequence).

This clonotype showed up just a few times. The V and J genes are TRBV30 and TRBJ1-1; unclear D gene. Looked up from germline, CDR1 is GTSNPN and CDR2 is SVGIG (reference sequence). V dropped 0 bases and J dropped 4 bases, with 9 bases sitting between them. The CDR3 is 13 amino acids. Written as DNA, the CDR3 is TGTGCCTGGAGTGTAGGGATGGGCACTGAAGCTTTCTTT. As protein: CAWSVGMGTEAFF.

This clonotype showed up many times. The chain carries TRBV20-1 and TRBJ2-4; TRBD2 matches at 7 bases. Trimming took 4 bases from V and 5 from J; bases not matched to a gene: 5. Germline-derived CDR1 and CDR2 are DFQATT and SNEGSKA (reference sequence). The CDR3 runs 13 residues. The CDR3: CSAIAGEENIQYF. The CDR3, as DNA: TGCAGTGCTATTGCGGGAGAGGAAAACATTCAGTACTTC.

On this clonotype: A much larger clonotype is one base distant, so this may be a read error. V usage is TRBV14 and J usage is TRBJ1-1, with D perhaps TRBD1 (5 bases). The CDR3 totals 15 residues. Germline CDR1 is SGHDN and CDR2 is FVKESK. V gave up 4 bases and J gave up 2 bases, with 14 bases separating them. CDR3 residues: CASSLPGTANTEAFF. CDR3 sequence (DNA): TGTGCCAGCAGCCTACCGGGGACGGCCAACACTGAAGCTTTCTTT.

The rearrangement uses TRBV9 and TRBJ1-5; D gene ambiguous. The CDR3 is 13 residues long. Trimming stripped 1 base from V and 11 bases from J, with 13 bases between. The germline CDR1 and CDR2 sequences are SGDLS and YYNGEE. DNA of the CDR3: TGTGCCAGCAGCGTATCAGGATCCGGGGCCCAGCATTTT. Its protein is CASSVSGSGAQHF.

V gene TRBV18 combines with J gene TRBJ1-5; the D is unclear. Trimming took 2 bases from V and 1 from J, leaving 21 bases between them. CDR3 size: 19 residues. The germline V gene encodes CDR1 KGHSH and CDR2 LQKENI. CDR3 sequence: CASSPEVRTRTESNQPQHF. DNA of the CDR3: TGTGCCAGCTCACCAGAAGTCAGAACGCGAACGGAGAGCAATCAGCCCCAGCATTTT. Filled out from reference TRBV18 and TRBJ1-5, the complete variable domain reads NAGVMQNPRHLVRRRGQEARLRCSPMKGHSHVYWYRQLPEEGLKFMVYLQKENIIDESGMPKERFSAEFPKEGPSILRIQQVVRGDSAAYFCASSPEVRTRTESNQPQHFGDGTRLSIL.

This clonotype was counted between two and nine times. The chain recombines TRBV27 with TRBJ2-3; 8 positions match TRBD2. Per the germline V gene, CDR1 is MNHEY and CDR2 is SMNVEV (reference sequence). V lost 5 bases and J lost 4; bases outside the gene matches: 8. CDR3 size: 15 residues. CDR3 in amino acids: CASSPSSGHADTQYF. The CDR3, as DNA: TGTGCCAGCAGTCCTTCTAGCGGGCACGCAGATACGCAGTATTTT.

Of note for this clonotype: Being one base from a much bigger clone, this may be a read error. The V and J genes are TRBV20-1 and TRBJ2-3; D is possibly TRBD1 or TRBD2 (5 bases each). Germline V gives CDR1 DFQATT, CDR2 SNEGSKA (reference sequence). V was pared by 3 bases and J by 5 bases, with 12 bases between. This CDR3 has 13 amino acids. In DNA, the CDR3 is TGCAGTGCTAGCCAGAGGGGTGTAGATACGCAGTATTTT. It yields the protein CSASQRGVDTQYF.

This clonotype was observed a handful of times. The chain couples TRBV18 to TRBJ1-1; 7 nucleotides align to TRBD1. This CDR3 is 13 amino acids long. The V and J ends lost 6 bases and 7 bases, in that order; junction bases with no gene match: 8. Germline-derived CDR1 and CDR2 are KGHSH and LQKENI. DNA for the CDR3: TGTGCCAGCTCGCCCGCTAGGGACAGTGAAGCTTTCTTT. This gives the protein CASSPARDSEAFF.

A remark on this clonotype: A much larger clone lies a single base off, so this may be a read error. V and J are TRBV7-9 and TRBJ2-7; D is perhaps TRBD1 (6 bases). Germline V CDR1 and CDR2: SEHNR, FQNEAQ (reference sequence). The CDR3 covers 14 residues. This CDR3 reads CASSRTVSNYEKYF. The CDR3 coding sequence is TGTGCCAGCAGCCGGACAGTTAGTAACTACGAGAAGTACTTC.

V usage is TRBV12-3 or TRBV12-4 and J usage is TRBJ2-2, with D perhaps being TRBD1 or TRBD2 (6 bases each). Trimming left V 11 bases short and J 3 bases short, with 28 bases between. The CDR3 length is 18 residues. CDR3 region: CACCLNGWGAVDTGELFF. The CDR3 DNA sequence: TGTGCCTGCTGTTTAAATGGGTGGGGGGCTGTCGACACCGGGGAGCTGTTTTTT.

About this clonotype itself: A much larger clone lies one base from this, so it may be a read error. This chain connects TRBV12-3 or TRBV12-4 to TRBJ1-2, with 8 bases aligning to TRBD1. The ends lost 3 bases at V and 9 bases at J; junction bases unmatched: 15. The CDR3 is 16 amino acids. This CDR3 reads CASSFGHHGTGASYTF. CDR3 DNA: TGTGCCAGCAGTTTCGGTCATCACGGGACAGGTGCCAGCTACACCTTC.

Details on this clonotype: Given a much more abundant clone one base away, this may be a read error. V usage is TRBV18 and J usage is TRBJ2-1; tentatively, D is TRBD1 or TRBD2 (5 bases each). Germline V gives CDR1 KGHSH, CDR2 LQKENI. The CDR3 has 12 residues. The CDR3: CASSRPQSGQIF. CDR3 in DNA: TGTGCCAGCTCAAGGCCGCAATCGGGGCAGATCTTC.

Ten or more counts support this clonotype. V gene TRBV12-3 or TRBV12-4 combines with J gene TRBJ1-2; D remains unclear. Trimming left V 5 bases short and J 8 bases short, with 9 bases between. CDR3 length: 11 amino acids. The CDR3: CASSSKGGYTF. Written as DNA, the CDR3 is TGTGCCAGCAGTAGCAAGGGCGGCTACACCTTC.

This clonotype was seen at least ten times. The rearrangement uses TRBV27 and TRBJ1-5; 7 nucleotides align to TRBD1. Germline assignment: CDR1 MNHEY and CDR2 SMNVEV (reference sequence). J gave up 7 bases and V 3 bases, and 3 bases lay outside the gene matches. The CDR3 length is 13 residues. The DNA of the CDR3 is TGTGCCAGCAGTTTCATACAGGGGCAGCCCCAGCATTTT. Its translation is CASSFIQGQPQHF.

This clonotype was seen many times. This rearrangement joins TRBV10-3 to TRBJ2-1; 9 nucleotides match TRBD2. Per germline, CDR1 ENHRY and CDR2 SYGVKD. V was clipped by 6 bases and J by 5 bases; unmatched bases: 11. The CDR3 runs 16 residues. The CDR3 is CAIRGGAGGTNNEQFF. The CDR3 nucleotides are TGTGCCATCAGGGGGGGCGCGGGAGGGACAAACAATGAGCAGTTCTTC.

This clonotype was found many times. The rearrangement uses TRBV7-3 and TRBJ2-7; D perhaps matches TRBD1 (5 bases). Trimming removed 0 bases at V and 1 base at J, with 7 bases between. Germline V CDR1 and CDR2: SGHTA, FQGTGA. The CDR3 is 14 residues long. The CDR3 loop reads CASSLTPGSYEQYF. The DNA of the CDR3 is TGTGCCAGCAGCTTAACGCCAGGGTCCTACGAGCAGTACTTC. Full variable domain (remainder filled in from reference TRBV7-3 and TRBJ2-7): GAGVSQTPSNKVTEKGKYVELRCDPISGHTALYWYRQSLGQGPEFLIYFQGTGAADDSGLPNDRFFAVRPEGSVSTLKIQRTERGDSAVYLCASSLTPGSYEQYFGPGTRLTVT.

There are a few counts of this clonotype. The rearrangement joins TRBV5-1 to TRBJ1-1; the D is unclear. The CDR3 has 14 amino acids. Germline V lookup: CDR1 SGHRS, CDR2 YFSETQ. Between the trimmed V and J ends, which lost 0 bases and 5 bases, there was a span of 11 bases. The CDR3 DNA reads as TGCGCCAGCAGCTTGGAGCGGGGAGCGACTGAAGCTTTCTTT. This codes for CASSLERGATEAFF. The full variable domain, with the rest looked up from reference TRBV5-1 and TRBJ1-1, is KAGVTQTPRYLIKTRGQQVTLSCSPISGHRSVSWYQQTPGQGLQFLFEYFSETQRNKGNFPGRFSGRQFSNSRSEMNVSTLELGDSALYLCASSLERGATEAFFGQGTRLTVV.

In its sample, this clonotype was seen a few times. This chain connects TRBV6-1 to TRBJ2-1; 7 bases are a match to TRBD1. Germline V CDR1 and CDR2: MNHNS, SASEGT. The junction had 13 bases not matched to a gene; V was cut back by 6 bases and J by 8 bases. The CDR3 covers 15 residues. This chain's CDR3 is CASSRQGGHSDEQFF. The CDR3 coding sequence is TGTGCCAGCAGCCGACAGGGTGGCCACTCGGATGAGCAGTTCTTC.

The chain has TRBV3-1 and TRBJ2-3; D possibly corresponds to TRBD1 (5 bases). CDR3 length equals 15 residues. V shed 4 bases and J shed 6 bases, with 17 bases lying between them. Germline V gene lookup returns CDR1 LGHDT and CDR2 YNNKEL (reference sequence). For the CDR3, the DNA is TGTGCCAGCAGCCTCCCGCAGGGCTCCGGGGATACGCAGTATTTT. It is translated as CASSLPQGSGDTQYF.

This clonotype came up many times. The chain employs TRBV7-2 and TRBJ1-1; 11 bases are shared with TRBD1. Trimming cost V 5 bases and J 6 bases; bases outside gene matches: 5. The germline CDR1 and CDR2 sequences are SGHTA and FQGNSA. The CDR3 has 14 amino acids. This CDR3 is CASSRPGQGAEAFF. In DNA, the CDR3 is TGTGCCAGCAGCAGACCGGGACAGGGGGCTGAAGCTTTCTTT.

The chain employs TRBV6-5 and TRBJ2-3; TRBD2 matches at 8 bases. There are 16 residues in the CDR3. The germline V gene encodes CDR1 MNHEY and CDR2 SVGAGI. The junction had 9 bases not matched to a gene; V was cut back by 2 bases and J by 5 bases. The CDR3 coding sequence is TGTGCCAGCAGTTACGTGGCGGGAGGCCGGGAAGATACGCAGTATTTT. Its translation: CASSYVAGGREDTQYF.

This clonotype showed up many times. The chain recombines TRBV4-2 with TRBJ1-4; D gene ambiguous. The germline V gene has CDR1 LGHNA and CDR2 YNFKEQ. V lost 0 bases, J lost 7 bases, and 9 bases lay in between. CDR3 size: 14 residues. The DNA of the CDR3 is TGTGCCAGCAGCCAAGATCAGGCGCCTGAAAAACTGTTTTTT. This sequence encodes CASSQDQAPEKLFF.

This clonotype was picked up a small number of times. For the CDR3, the DNA is TGTGCTAGTGGTTACGGGACAGGGGCGGCCGGGGAGCTGTTTTTT. This encodes CASGYGTGAAGELFF. This chain uses TRBV12-5 with TRBJ2-2; 10 bases are a match to TRBD1. The CDR3 length is 15 residues. CDR1 and CDR2 from the germline V gene are LGHNT and FRNRAP. V shed 4 bases and J 6 bases; nucleotides not matched to a gene: 5.